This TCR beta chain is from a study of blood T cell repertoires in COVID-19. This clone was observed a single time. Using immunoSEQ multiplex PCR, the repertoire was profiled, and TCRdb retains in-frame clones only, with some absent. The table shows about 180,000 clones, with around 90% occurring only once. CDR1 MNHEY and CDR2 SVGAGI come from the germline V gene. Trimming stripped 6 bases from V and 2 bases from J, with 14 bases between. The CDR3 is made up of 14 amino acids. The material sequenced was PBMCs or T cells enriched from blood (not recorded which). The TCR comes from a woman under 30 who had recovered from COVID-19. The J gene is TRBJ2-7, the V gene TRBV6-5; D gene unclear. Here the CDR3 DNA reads TGTGCCAGCAGAACGACTGAAGAAACCTACGAGCAGTACTTC. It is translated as CASRTTEETYEQYF.